Each of the 7 T cell receptor beta chains below was sequenced from the same sample in a study of blood T cell repertoires in COVID-19 (TCRdb year 2020). The library came from the immunoSEQ multiplex PCR assay. TCRdb's version of the immuneACCESS table is confined to in-frame rearrangements and falls short of the full clone set. An unresolved V gene accounts for under half of the shortfall where checked; the remainder is of unknown origin. This sample comprises some 150,000 clones, 88% of them detected only once. The ten largest clonotypes hold approximately 1.4% of the sample. The source material was peripheral blood. The receptors come from a woman in her fifties or sixties with acute or convalescent COVID-19.

The chain's CDR3 is CASGQGAGTGELFF. The CDR3 DNA sequence: TGTGCCAGTGGACAGGGGGCGGGCACCGGGGAGCTGTTTTTT. The J gene is TRBJ2-2, the V gene TRBV19, with 11 nucleotides matching TRBD1. V trimming: 8 bases; J trimming: 4 bases; junction bases outside the gene matches: 3. CDR1 LNHDA and CDR2 SQIVND come from the germline V gene (reference sequence). The CDR3 length is 14 residues.

The J gene is TRBJ1-1, the V gene TRBV6-5; possible D gene TRBD1, 5 bases. V lost 6 bases and J 4 bases, leaving 15 bases between the germline ends. CDR3 size: 14 residues. Germline lookup yields CDR1 MNHEY and CDR2 SVGAGI. The CDR3 bases are TGTGCCAGCAGCCTAAGGGCGGGGGGCACTGAAGCTTTCTTT. It specifies CASSLRAGGTEAFF.

The V and J genes are TRBV9 and TRBJ1-3; TRBD1 matches 7 bases. Germline V gene sequence: CDR1 SGDLS, CDR2 YYNGEE. With 4 bases clipped from V and 0 bases from J, the junction kept 7 bases outside the gene matches. There are 16 residues in the CDR3. DNA for the CDR3: TGTGCCAGCAGCATCCAGGGACAGTTCTCTGGAAACACCATATATTTT. Encoded protein: CASSIQGQFSGNTIYF.

The chain carries TRBV18 and TRBJ1-2; possibly TRBD1 for D (6 bases). V was cut by 6 bases and J by 1 base, with 12 bases left in between. There are 14 residues in the CDR3. Germline V gives CDR1 KGHSH, CDR2 LQKENI. DNA of the CDR3: TGTGCCAGCTCCCCGGACAGCCGTAACTATGGCTACACCTTC. It specifies CASSPDSRNYGYTF.

The CDR3 nucleotides read TGTGCCAGCAGTGCAGGGAGGGAAAAGACCCAGTACTTC. Its translation is CASSAGREKTQYF. V gene TRBV2 combines with J gene TRBJ2-5, with 7 nucleotides matching TRBD2. Germline CDR1 is SNHLY and CDR2 is FYNNEI. The junction had 5 bases not matched to a gene; V was cut back by 4 bases and J by 6 bases. The CDR3 contains 13 residues.

The chain carries TRBV19 and TRBJ1-2; D is uncertain. Trimming took 5 bases from V and 8 from J, leaving 18 bases between them. The CDR3 contains 14 residues. The germline V gene encodes CDR1 LNHDA and CDR2 SQIVND (reference sequence). The CDR3 spells CASSSFVQVGGYTF. CDR3 nucleotide sequence: TGTGCCAGTAGTTCATTCGTCCAGGTCGGAGGCTACACCTTC.

The chain recombines TRBV18 with TRBJ1-1, with 7 positions matching TRBD1. The CDR3 is 15 amino acids. In germline, CDR1 is KGHSH, CDR2 LQKENI. Losses at the gene ends were 4 bases for V and 0 bases for J; bases not matched to a gene: 5. The CDR3 nucleotides are TGTGCCAGCTCACGCACAGGGGATATGAACACTGAAGCTTTCTTT. Its protein is CASSRTGDMNTEAFF.